The next 31 T cell receptor beta chains were all read from a single sample in a study of identical twins. TCRdb reprocessed the 5' RACE reads via MiXCR and lists one record per CDR3 protein. The data show hundreds of thousands of distinct CDR3 sequences, with less than 8% seen just once and 1.9% held by the top ten. These sequences were also reported in another study, on yellow fever vaccine responses in identical twins.

The specimen sequenced was memory (CD45RO+) T cells sorted from blood. The source is a woman aged 18-29 years in good health.

This clonotype was counted many times. This rearrangement joins TRBV28 to TRBJ2-5; D may be TRBD2 (5 bases). CDR3 size: 15 residues. Trimming left V 2 bases short and J 5 bases short, with 15 bases between. Per germline, CDR1 MDHEN and CDR2 SYDVKM. Written as DNA, the CDR3 is TGTGCCAGCAGTTTACAGCGGAACACCAGGGAGACCCAGTACTTC. This encodes CASSLQRNTRETQYF.

Concerning this clonotype itself: The CDR3 does not end in the conserved phenylalanine or tryptophan, so this is likely a read error. V and J are TRBV5-6 and TRBJ2-2; TRBD2 might be the D (5 bases). The CDR3 length is 14 residues. Trimming pared 9 bases from V and 4 bases from J, leaving 16 bases between. Per the germline V gene, CDR1 is SGHDT and CDR2 is YYEEEE. The CDR3 coding sequence is TGTGCCATCGGCGGGCGGCTCCTCACCGGGGAGCTGTTTTGT. Amino acid sequence: CAIGGRLLTGELFC.

A few counts support this clonotype. The chain joins TRBV28 to TRBJ2-1; TRBD1 is a possible D gene (6 bases). From germline, CDR1 is MDHEN and CDR2 SYDVKM. Deletions cut 6 bases from V and 2 bases from J, with 8 bases between. There are 13 residues in the CDR3. Here the CDR3 reads CASRPGAYNEQFF. The DNA of the CDR3 is TGTGCCAGCAGGCCAGGGGCCTACAATGAGCAGTTCTTC.

This chain uses TRBV19 with TRBJ1-5, with TRBD1 matching 12 bases. Germline CDR1 and CDR2: LNHDA and SQIVND (reference sequence). V gave up 7 bases and J gave up 6 bases; unmatched junction bases: 13. CDR3 length equals 17 residues. The DNA of the CDR3 is TGTGCCAGTAACTTTAGGGGACAGGGGGCAGTAGTTCAGCCCCAGCATTTT. Encoded protein: CASNFRGQGAVVQPQHF.

A word on this clonotype: A much larger clone differs by one base, so this may be a read error. The DNA is omitted, as the CDR3 cannot be located on it reliably, and the CDR3 follows TCRdb's listing. V is TRBV29-1 and J is TRBJ2-1; whether TRBD1, the table's D call, matches the DNA was not checked. The CDR3 spans 14 residues, counting both ends. In germline, CDR1 is SQVTM, CDR2 ANQGSEA. CDR3 in amino acids: CSVGGGAEINEQSF.

This clonotype was recorded at least ten times. This rearrangement joins TRBV12-3 or TRBV12-4 to TRBJ2-7; 7 bases line up with TRBD1. The V and J ends lost 6 bases and 3 bases, in that order; junction bases with no gene match: 5. The CDR3 is 13 amino acids. For the CDR3, the DNA is TGTGCCAGCAGCGCTAGGGACAGCTACGAGCAGTACTTC. This translates into CASSARDSYEQYF.

This clonotype was seen ten or more times. V gene TRBV7-6 combines with J gene TRBJ2-3; possibly TRBD2 for D (7 bases). Germline-derived CDR1 and CDR2 are SGHVS and FNYEAQ. The CDR3 length is 16 residues. With 5 bases removed from V and 1 base from J, the gap between germline ends came to 16 bases. CDR3 residues: CASSPSGGLRTDTQYF. The DNA for the CDR3 is TGTGCCAGCAGCCCCTCGGGGGGCCTCCGCACAGATACGCAGTATTTT.

The chain links TRBV25-1 to TRBJ2-1; 9 bases are a match to TRBD1. CDR3 size: 16 residues. Germline CDR1 reads MGHDK; CDR2 reads SYGVNS. V shed 2 bases, J shed 4 bases, and the junction held 6 bases outside the gene matches. The CDR3 sequence: CASSEGTGWSYNEQFF. For the CDR3, the DNA is TGTGCCAGCAGTGAAGGGACAGGGTGGTCATACAATGAGCAGTTCTTC. Based on the CDR3 plus reference TRBV25-1 and TRBJ2-1, the full variable domain is EADIYQTPRYLVIGTGKKITLECSQTMGHDKMYWYQQDPGMELHLIHYSYGVNSTEKGDLSSESTVSRIRTEHFPLTLESARPSHTSQYLCASSEGTGWSYNEQFFGPGTRLTVL.

This clonotype has a count of ten or more. This chain uses TRBV12-3 or TRBV12-4 with TRBJ2-5; D possibly uses TRBD1 or TRBD2 (5 bases each). The CDR3 covers 14 residues. V lost 5 bases, J lost 3 bases, and 13 bases lay in between. CDR3 coding DNA: TGTGCCAGCAGTGGGCTCATGGGGGAAGAGACCCAGTACTTC. Its translation: CASSGLMGEETQYF.

This clonotype was recorded many times. This chain uses TRBV28 with TRBJ1-1; 8 bases agree with TRBD1. The CDR3 totals 14 residues. The trim removed 6 bases at V and 2 bases at J, leaving 5 bases unmatched. CDR1 is MDHEN and CDR2 is SYDVKM in the germline V gene. CDR3 bases: TGTGCCAGCAGGCCGACAGGGGCAAACACTGAAGCTTTCTTT. Protein: CASRPTGANTEAFF.

This clonotype was detected ten times or more. This chain joins TRBV5-1 and TRBJ2-2; D not certain. This CDR3 has 13 residues. V lost 0 bases to trimming and J lost 4 bases, with 4 bases between them. Germline V gene sequence: CDR1 SGHRS, CDR2 YFSETQ. CDR3 amino acids: CASSLAGTGELFF. In DNA, the CDR3 is TGCGCCAGCAGCTTGGCGGGCACCGGGGAGCTGTTTTTT.

The chain links TRBV19 to TRBJ1-1; D is unresolved. From germline, CDR1 is LNHDA and CDR2 SQIVND (reference sequence). The CDR3 consists of 12 residues. V was shortened by 9 bases and J by 2 bases, with 10 bases between the two germline ends. The CDR3 here is CARGGSNTEAFF. In nucleotides, the CDR3 is TGTGCCAGGGGAGGATCAAACACTGAAGCTTTCTTT.

This clonotype was seen only a few times. The chain combines TRBV6-4 with TRBJ2-1, with 10 bases identical to TRBD2. CDR3 length: 15 residues. The ends lost 7 bases at V and 4 bases at J; junction bases unmatched: 7. Germline V gives CDR1 MRHNA, CDR2 SNTAGT. The CDR3 nucleotides read TGTGCCAGCACCCGACTAGCGGGCGATTACAATGAGCAGTTCTTC. It yields the protein CASTRLAGDYNEQFF.

V gene TRBV20-1 combines with J gene TRBJ2-2, with 7 bases lining up with TRBD2. V shed 4 bases and J 3 bases; nucleotides not matched to a gene: 11. The CDR3 consists of 16 residues. CDR1 DFQATT and CDR2 SNEGSKA come from the germline V gene (reference sequence). The CDR3, as DNA: TGCAGTGCTAAGCGGGACGCGTTGGGGGACACCGGGGAGCTGTTTTTT. Translating gives CSAKRDALGDTGELFF.

This clonotype was seen repeatedly, ten times or more. Written as DNA, the CDR3 is TGTGCCAGCAGCTCAATAGCGGGGGGGCCCTACAATGAGCAGTTCTTC. It yields the protein CASSSIAGGPYNEQFF. The chain is built from TRBV5-5 and TRBJ2-1, with 11 bases aligning to TRBD2. V trimming: 3 bases; J trimming: 2 bases; junction bases outside the gene matches: 4. Germline V gene lookup returns CDR1 SGHKS and CDR2 YYEKEE (reference sequence). This CDR3 is 16 amino acids long.

Only a few counts were recorded for this clonotype. In DNA form, the CDR3 reads TGTGCCAGCAGCCCTGGGGACAGCCTCCGGGCCCAGCATTTT. It codes for CASSPGDSLRAQHF. The rearrangement uses TRBV7-9 and TRBJ1-5, with 7 bases identical to TRBD1. V gave up 5 bases and J gave up 11 bases; unmatched junction bases: 12. The CDR3 length is 14 residues. Looked up from germline, CDR1 is SEHNR and CDR2 is FQNEAQ (reference sequence).

There are a few counts of this clonotype. This chain links TRBV25-1 with TRBJ2-3, with D possibly matching TRBD1 (6 bases). CDR1 is MGHDK and CDR2 is SYGVNS in the germline V gene. V was pared by 4 bases and J by 1 base, with 15 bases between. This CDR3 region has 16 residues. CDR3 sequence: CASSGTQGFGTDTQYF. In DNA form, the CDR3 reads TGTGCCAGCAGTGGAACCCAGGGGTTCGGCACAGATACGCAGTATTTT.

This rearrangement joins TRBV5-1 to TRBJ1-6; no definite D call. The CDR3 is made up of 14 amino acids. Trimming stripped 0 bases from V and 7 bases from J, with 8 bases between. Germline CDR1 is SGHRS and CDR2 is YFSETQ. The CDR3 loop is CASSLDSANSPLHF. The CDR3 DNA reads as TGCGCCAGCAGCTTGGATTCAGCGAATTCACCCCTCCACTTT.

This clonotype was observed at least ten times. The chain carries TRBV5-1 and TRBJ2-3; 9 bases match TRBD1. After removal of 0 bases from V and 5 bases from J, the junction contained 4 bases not matched to a gene. The V gene's germline CDR1 is SGHRS and CDR2 YFSETQ. The CDR3 covers 15 residues. This CDR3 is CASSLEGTGIDTQYF. In nucleotides, the CDR3 is TGCGCCAGCAGCTTGGAAGGGACAGGGATAGATACGCAGTATTTT.

This clonotype came up many times. The V gene is TRBV20-1, the J gene TRBJ1-2; D is possibly TRBD1 (5 bases). The germline V gene has CDR1 DFQATT and CDR2 SNEGSKA (reference sequence). This CDR3 has 16 amino acids. The V end lost 0 bases, the J end lost 1 base, and 15 bases lay between the germline ends. CDR3 sequence (DNA): TGCAGTGCTAGAGATCAGGAGAAGGGGATTAACTATGGCTACACCTTC. Amino acid sequence: CSARDQEKGINYGYTF.

This clonotype showed up many times. J is TRBJ1-1 and V is TRBV24-1; D not certain. Between the trimmed V and J ends, which lost 1 base and 6 bases, there was a span of 5 bases. Looked up from germline, CDR1 is KGHDR and CDR2 is SFDVKD. The CDR3 length is 12 residues. Here the CDR3 DNA reads TGTGCCACCAGTGATTTATTCGCTGAAGCTTTCTTT. The encoded protein is CATSDLFAEAFF.

This clonotype has only a few counts. The V gene is TRBV7-9, the J gene TRBJ2-1; possibly TRBD1 for D (6 bases). The CDR3 is made up of 14 amino acids. Germline CDR1 and CDR2: SEHNR and FQNEAQ (reference sequence). The germline V and J ends were trimmed by 6 bases and 1 base, with 10 bases remaining between them. The CDR3: CASRSTGSYNEQFF. The CDR3 DNA reads as TGTGCCAGCAGGAGTACAGGGTCCTACAATGAGCAGTTCTTC.

This clonotype was picked up a small number of times. V gene TRBV27 combines with J gene TRBJ2-1; TRBD2 matches 9 bases. The CDR3 is 15 amino acids. Per germline, CDR1 MNHEY and CDR2 SMNVEV (reference sequence). The ends lost 4 bases at V and 8 bases at J; junction bases unmatched: 9. The CDR3 here is CASSSKRGANHEQFF. The CDR3 nucleotides read TGTGCCAGCAGTTCCAAGCGGGGGGCGAACCATGAGCAGTTCTTC.

The chain carries TRBV15 and TRBJ1-3; D is unresolved. The CDR3 extends over 16 amino acids. Germline CDR1 and CDR2: LNHNV and YYDKDF (reference sequence). V lost 5 bases, J lost 4 bases, and 18 bases lay in between. CDR3 nucleotides: TGTGCCACCAGCTTGGATCTTACGGTCGCGGGAAACACCATATATTTT. Translation gives CATSLDLTVAGNTIYF.

The sample holds many counts of this clonotype. V usage is TRBV20-1 and J usage is TRBJ1-5; 8 positions agree with TRBD1. The V segment lost 0 bases and the J segment 8 bases; nucleotides outside the gene matches: 9. This CDR3 region has 15 residues. Germline V gene lookup returns CDR1 DFQATT and CDR2 SNEGSKA (reference sequence). The CDR3 loop is CSARDLAGGSEPQHF. CDR3 bases: TGCAGTGCTAGAGATCTGGCAGGGGGCTCGGAGCCCCAGCATTTT.

The rearrangement joins TRBV6-2 or TRBV6-3 to TRBJ2-5, with 10 nucleotides matching TRBD2. Trimming removed 5 bases from V and 1 base from J; junction bases left unmatched: 4. The CDR3 extends over 15 amino acids. CDR1 is MNHEY, CDR2 SVGEGT, per germline. Here the CDR3 reads CASSPWTSGQETQYF. CDR3 sequence (DNA): TGTGCCAGCAGTCCCTGGACTAGCGGCCAAGAGACCCAGTACTTC.

The J gene is TRBJ2-3, the V gene TRBV6-1, with 9 positions matching TRBD2. The germline gives CDR1 MNHNS, CDR2 SASEGT. CDR3 length: 14 residues. Trimming removed 6 bases from V and 7 bases from J; junction bases left unmatched: 8. The CDR3 reads CASRPAGGGNTQYF. DNA of the CDR3: TGTGCCAGCAGACCAGCGGGAGGTGGTAATACGCAGTATTTT.

The sample holds a few counts of this clonotype. V gene TRBV7-2 combines with J gene TRBJ2-7; no reliable D call. Germline V gene sequence: CDR1 SGHTA, CDR2 FQGNSA. V was pared by 4 bases and J by 2 bases, with 9 bases between. The CDR3 covers 13 residues. CDR3 amino acids: CASSSPGPYEQYF. DNA for the CDR3: TGTGCCAGCAGCTCCCCCGGCCCCTACGAGCAGTACTTC.

This clonotype was observed a handful of times. The chain recombines TRBV5-1 with TRBJ2-7; no firm D call. Trimming removed 0 bases from V and 3 bases from J, with 7 bases in between. The length of the CDR3 is 13 residues. The germline V gene has CDR1 SGHRS and CDR2 YFSETQ. CDR3 nucleotide sequence: TGCGCCAGCAGCTTGGACAACCTCTACGAGCAGTACTTC. This gives the protein CASSLDNLYEQYF.

The table lists this clonotype with a few counts. V usage is TRBV5-1 and J usage is TRBJ1-6; 9 bases map to TRBD1. The CDR3 length is 16 residues. Germline trimming cut 2 bases from V and 6 bases from J; bases unmatched to any gene: 6. CDR1 and CDR2 (germline): SGHRS, YFSETQ. CDR3 residues: CASSLAGTGSNSPLHF. DNA of the CDR3: TGCGCCAGCAGCTTAGCCGGGACAGGGAGTAATTCACCCCTCCACTTT.

In this sample, this clonotype turned up many times. The genes are TRBV4-3 and TRBJ2-2; D might be TRBD1 (5 bases). Germline CDR1 LGHNA, CDR2 YSLEER. The V end lost 3 bases, the J end lost 4 bases, and 15 bases lay between the germline ends. This CDR3 has 16 residues. CDR3 sequence: CASSHDQDRLTGELFF. CDR3 coding DNA: TGCGCCAGCAGCCACGACCAAGACAGACTCACCGGGGAGCTGTTTTTT.